Below are 16 T cell receptor beta chains sequenced from a single sample in a study of a mutant IDH1 vaccine in newly diagnosed glioma. Method: immunoSEQ multiplex PCR; TCRdb's copy keeps in-frame clones and lacks some. The data hold about 68,000 clones, with about four fifths observed a single time. No cognate antigen is known for these TCRs. The time point is: week 35, safety follow-up. Every vaccination contained 300 ug of the mutant IDH1 20-mer peptide and was paired with topical imiquimod. The sequences come from PBMCs, collected from a glioma patient whose treatment included an IDH1 peptide vaccine. Source of these receptors: a man aged 18 to 29 with glioma.

The V call is TRBV7-2, the J call TRBJ2-7, with TRBD2 matching 7 bases. Germline V CDR1 and CDR2: SGHTA, FQGNSA. The CDR3 length is 15 residues. The junction had 8 bases not matched to a gene; V was cut back by 0 bases and J by 6 bases. The CDR3 region has the DNA TGTGCCAGCAGCTTAGCGGACCTGACGGGGGGCGAGCAGTACTTC. Protein sequence: CASSLADLTGGEQYF. Full variable domain (remainder filled in from reference TRBV7-2 and TRBJ2-7): GAGVSQSPSNKVTEKGKDVELRCDPISGHTALYWYRQSLGQGLEFLIYFQGNSAPDKSGLPSDRFSAERTGGSVSTLTIQRTQQEDSAVYLCASSLADLTGGEQYFGPGTRLTVT.

The chain joins TRBV4-3 to TRBJ2-7, with 7 bases that match TRBD1. V was pared by 1 base and J by 3 bases, with 3 bases of the junction left unmatched. The CDR3 covers 14 residues. Germline V gene data show CDR1 as LGHNA and CDR2 as YSLEER. The CDR3 protein is CASSQGQGNYEQYF. In DNA, the CDR3 is TGCGCCAGCAGCCAAGGACAGGGCAACTACGAGCAGTACTTC.

This chain links TRBV6-5 with TRBJ2-7; no definite D call. The CDR3 is 14 amino acids. Between the trimmed V and J ends, which lost 2 bases and 0 bases, there was a span of 8 bases. Germline lookup yields CDR1 MNHEY and CDR2 SVGAGI. The CDR3 sequence is CASSYAESSYEQYF. CDR3 nucleotides: TGTGCCAGCAGTTACGCAGAGAGCTCCTACGAGCAGTACTTC.

The genes are TRBV4-3 and TRBJ2-2; 7 nucleotides line up with TRBD1. Germline V CDR1 and CDR2: LGHNA, YSLEER. This CDR3 has 16 residues. V dropped 8 bases and J dropped 5; count of bases not matched to a gene: 14. CDR3 DNA sequence: TGCGCCAGCGAGGTTGACAGGGTCTGGGGTACCGGGGAGCTGTTTTTT. It codes for CASEVDRVWGTGELFF.

The V gene is TRBV5-5, the J gene TRBJ1-1; D is undetermined. CDR1 and CDR2 (germline): SGHKS, YYEKEE (reference sequence). The CDR3 is 14 amino acids. Trimming pared 0 bases from V and 0 bases from J, leaving 6 bases between. CDR3 residues: CASSLVSMNTEAFF. The CDR3 bases are TGTGCCAGCAGCTTGGTTTCGATGAACACTGAAGCTTTCTTT.

The CDR3 reads CASSPSSYYEQYF. In DNA, the CDR3 is TGTGCCAGCTCACCATCTAGCTACTACGAGCAGTACTTC. The chain couples TRBV18 to TRBJ2-7; D perhaps matches TRBD2 (5 bases). Germline V gene lookup returns CDR1 KGHSH and CDR2 LQKENI. The CDR3 is made up of 13 amino acids. Trimming pared 2 bases from V and 3 bases from J, leaving 8 bases between.

The genes are TRBV6-1 and TRBJ2-1; 9 nucleotides align to TRBD1. The germline CDR1 and CDR2 sequences are MNHNS and SASEGT. V was clipped by 8 bases and J by 9 bases; unmatched bases: 11. The CDR3 consists of 14 residues. The chain's CDR3 is CASVWDRDIGEQFF. The CDR3 DNA reads as TGTGCCAGCGTCTGGGACAGGGACATTGGTGAGCAGTTCTTC.

This rearrangement joins TRBV11-2 to TRBJ2-7; the D gene is possibly TRBD2 (6 bases). The germline gives CDR1 SGHAT, CDR2 FQNNGV. CDR3 length: 16 residues. V lost 4 bases, J lost 5 bases, and 21 bases lay in between. The CDR3: CASSSGRRLGIDEQYF. The CDR3 DNA is TGTGCCAGCAGCTCAGGCAGGAGACTAGGGATCGACGAGCAGTACTTC.

The V call is TRBV19, the J call TRBJ1-5; TRBD1 might be the D (5 bases). Germline lookup yields CDR1 LNHDA and CDR2 SQIVND (reference sequence). V lost 6 bases to trimming and J lost 0 bases, with 9 bases between them. The CDR3 is made up of 14 amino acids. The CDR3 sequence: CASSPGGSNQPQHF. The CDR3 nucleotides read TGTGCCAGTAGCCCCGGGGGTAGCAATCAGCCCCAGCATTTT.

The V and J genes are TRBV7-9 and TRBJ2-7; D might be TRBD1 (6 bases). CDR1 is SEHNR and CDR2 is FQNEAQ in the germline V gene (reference sequence). CDR3 length: 14 residues. Trimming pared 6 bases from V and 9 bases from J, leaving 21 bases between. The CDR3 loop reads CASSIGTTVLGQYF. The CDR3 nucleotides read TGTGCCAGCAGTATCGGGACAACAGTATTGGGGCAGTACTTC.

CDR3 amino acids: CASSLGGGSQPQHF. In DNA form, the CDR3 reads TGTGCCAGCAGCTTAGGGGGGGGGAGCCAGCCCCAGCATTTT. The V gene is TRBV7-2, the J gene TRBJ1-5; TRBD1 is a possible D gene (5 bases). The CDR3 runs 14 residues. Trimming removed 1 base from V and 7 bases from J, with 11 bases in between. Germline assignment: CDR1 SGHTA and CDR2 FQGNSA.

The chain couples TRBV11-2 to TRBJ2-7, with D perhaps matching TRBD2 (5 bases). The V end was cut by 3 bases, the J end by 7 bases, with 10 bases between. This CDR3 is built from 12 residues. Germline CDR1 SGHAT, CDR2 FQNNGV. The CDR3 DNA sequence: TGTGCCAGCAGCTTTCGGCCGGGGGAGCAGTACTTC. Translating gives CASSFRPGEQYF.

The V gene is TRBV18, the J gene TRBJ2-7; TRBD2 agrees at 8 bases. This CDR3 is built from 14 residues. Germline CDR1 reads KGHSH; CDR2 reads LQKENI. Losses at the gene ends were 4 bases for V and 4 bases for J; bases not matched to a gene: 6. The DNA for the CDR3 is TGTGCCAGCTCACGCGGGACTAGTTGGTACGAGCAGTACTTC. Residues: CASSRGTSWYEQYF.

The chain is built from TRBV27 and TRBJ2-7; 10 nucleotides align to TRBD1. This CDR3 is built from 15 residues. The germline CDR1 and CDR2 sequences are MNHEY and SMNVEV (reference sequence). Losses at the gene ends were 7 bases for V and 5 bases for J; bases not matched to a gene: 11. The CDR3 here is CASKTAGQGSHEQYF. In nucleotides, the CDR3 is TGTGCCAGCAAGACCGCGGGACAGGGGTCCCACGAGCAGTACTTC.

This sequence joins TRBV7-9 and TRBJ2-7; D unclear. The CDR3 loop spans 15 amino acids. Trimming left V 4 bases short and J 12 bases short, with 25 bases between. The germline CDR1 and CDR2 sequences are SEHNR and FQNEAQ (reference sequence). The CDR3 spells CASSSRPGVWPWRYF. The DNA of the CDR3 is TGTGCCAGCAGCTCTCGACCTGGCGTCTGGCCCTGGAGGTACTTC.

Only one count was recorded for this clone. DNA of the CDR3: TGTGCCAGCAGTTCATTTGATTTTCTTGGCTACACCTTC. Amino acid sequence: CASSSFDFLGYTF. The V call is TRBV27, the J call TRBJ1-2; D not certain. There are 13 residues in the CDR3. V lost 4 bases, J lost 7 bases, and 13 bases lay in between. CDR1 MNHEY and CDR2 SMNVEV come from the germline V gene (reference sequence).